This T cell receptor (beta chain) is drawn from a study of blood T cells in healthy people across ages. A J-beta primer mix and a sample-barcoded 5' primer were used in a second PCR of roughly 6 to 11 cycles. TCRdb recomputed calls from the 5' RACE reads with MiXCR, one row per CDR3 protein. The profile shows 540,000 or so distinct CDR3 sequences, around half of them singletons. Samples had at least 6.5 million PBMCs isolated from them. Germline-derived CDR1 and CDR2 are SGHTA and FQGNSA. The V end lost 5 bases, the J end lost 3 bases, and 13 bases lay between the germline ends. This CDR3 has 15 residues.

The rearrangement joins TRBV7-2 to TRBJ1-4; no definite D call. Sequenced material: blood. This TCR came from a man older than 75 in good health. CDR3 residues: CASSLQDGPNEKLFF. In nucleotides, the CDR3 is TGTGCCAGCAGCCTCCAGGACGGGCCTAATGAAAAACTGTTTTTT.